This TCR beta chain appears in the sequencing data of a study of T cell repertoires in cytomegalovirus infection. About the research overall: A matching HLA type, together with CMV infection, was signaled by public TCR beta signatures.

In the case of this clonotype: No antigen is known for it.

TCRdb re-analysed the reads in MiXCR, keeping a single row per CDR3 protein. The sample has about 600,000 distinct CDR3 sequences, 24% seen once; the top ten hold under 8.5%. The CDR3 is made up of 15 amino acids. Trimming removed 4 bases from V and 2 bases from J; junction bases left unmatched: 1. Germline CDR1 and CDR2: MDHEN and SYDVKM. Overall study results and limits: CMV-specific HLA-C-restricted TCR beta clonotypes dominated the ex vivo response. Adding up the frequency of public TCR beta families identified people who carried CMV plus the relevant HLA.

The sequenced material came from CD8+ T cells from PBMCs. The sequence came from a human donor in good health (CMV status not recorded). Some clones in this sample may be carry-over from other donors' samples. The rearrangement joins TRBV28 to TRBJ1-3; 11 nucleotides agree with TRBD1. The CDR3 DNA reads TGTGCCAGCAGTTGGGGACAGGGGGCTGGAAACACCATATATTTT. Its protein product is CASSWGQGAGNTIYF.